This T cell receptor beta chain was recovered during a study of T cell responses to AZD1222 COVID-19 vaccine. The study, taken as a whole, reports: Most donors were white British and more were female, and clonal diversity was possibly underestimated.

CDR3 length equals 13 residues. Unmatched junction bases numbered 6, after V lost 4 bases and J lost 7 bases. Germline loops: CDR1 SGDLS, CDR2 YYNGEE. Sequenced by immunoSEQ multiplex PCR; TCRdb stores in-frame clones only, minus some. The data contain 110,000 to 150,000 clones, 93% of them singletons. Regarding this clone: The antigen remains undetermined.

The gene calls are TRBV9 and TRBJ1-2, with 8 bases aligning to TRBD1. The TCR sequence derives from an adult in good health. The starting material was peripheral blood, obtained on day 0 of AZD1222 vaccination. Here the CDR3 reads CASSPRTGTGYTF. The CDR3 DNA sequence: TGTGCCAGCAGCCCCCGGACAGGGACTGGCTACACCTTC.